The 9 T cell receptor beta chains below were found in one sample sequenced in a study of shared clonotypes between healthy human individuals. Sequenced by immunoSEQ multiplex PCR; TCRdb stores in-frame clones only, minus some. The sample lists about 710,000 clones; 55% to 75% were seen once. Sequencing input: memory CD4+ T cells sorted from blood. Subset here: CD45RA-negative fraction. These receptors came from a woman aged 30 to 39 in good health.

The rearrangement uses TRBV28 and TRBJ2-7; D is possibly TRBD1 (6 bases). V gave up 2 bases and J gave up 6 bases, with 14 bases separating them. The length of the CDR3 is 14 residues. Germline assignment: CDR1 MDHEN and CDR2 SYDVKM. The CDR3 here is CASSLPRDIGEQYF. The CDR3 DNA sequence: TGTGCCAGCAGTTTACCCCGGGACATAGGCGAGCAGTACTTC.

This sequence joins TRBV6-5 and TRBJ1-3; D unclear. There are 12 residues in the CDR3. Germline CDR1 reads MNHEY; CDR2 reads SVGAGI. The V gene lost 8 bases and the J gene lost 4 bases, with 9 bases spanning the gap. CDR3 amino acids: CASLAPGNTIYF. The CDR3 DNA is TGTGCCAGCTTAGCCCCGGGAAACACCATATATTTT.

The chain employs TRBV7-6 and TRBJ2-5, with 7 bases identical to TRBD1. CDR1 and CDR2 from the germline V gene are SGHVS and FNYEAQ. Trimming removed 7 bases from V and 3 bases from J; junction bases left unmatched: 8. The CDR3 is 14 residues long. CDR3 sequence (DNA): TGTGCCAGCAACAAGGGGACAGAAAAAGAGACCCAGTACTTC. This codes for CASNKGTEKETQYF.

On this clone itself: This same CDR3 is encoded by further DNA sequences in the sample. The V and J genes are TRBV28 and TRBJ1-4; D is unclear. V lost 5 bases and J 4 bases, leaving 5 bases between the germline ends. Germline CDR1 reads MDHEN; CDR2 reads SYDVKM. CDR3 length equals 12 residues. CDR3 loop: CASSPYNEKLFF. The CDR3 coding sequence is TGTGCCAGCAGTCCTTATAATGAAAAACTGTTTTTT.

The J gene is TRBJ1-1, the V gene TRBV5-4; D remains unclear. The CDR3 has 17 amino acids. Trimming removed 1 base from V and 5 bases from J, with 21 bases in between. CDR1 SGHNT and CDR2 YYREEE come from the germline V gene (reference sequence). The CDR3 nucleotides read TGTGCCAGCAGCTTGTATGGTATAGGCGACTCGTGGACTGAAGCTTTCTTT. Translation: CASSLYGIGDSWTEAFF.

With regard to this clone: A far larger clone lies a single base away; this is likely a read error. V is TRBV4-1 and J is TRBJ2-3, with 11 bases identical to TRBD2. CDR1 is MGHRA, CDR2 YSYEKL, per germline. The CDR3 extends over 16 amino acids. V shed 1 base and J 0 bases; nucleotides not matched to a gene: 0. CDR3 DNA: TGCGCCAGCAGCCAAGGGACTAGCGGGAGCACAGATACGCAGTATTTT. It encodes CASSQGTSGSTDTQYF.

This rearrangement joins TRBV2 to TRBJ2-7; TRBD2 matches 8 bases. This CDR3 comprises 13 residues. Looked up from germline, CDR1 is SNHLY and CDR2 is FYNNEI. V trimming: 7 bases; J trimming: 3 bases; junction bases outside the gene matches: 5. The DNA of the CDR3 is TGTGCCAGCACGATGACTAGCGTCTACGAGCAGTACTTC. Encoded protein: CASTMTSVYEQYF.

This clone was recorded once. The gene calls are TRBV5-1 and TRBJ1-3; 8 bases map to TRBD1. V was pared by 0 bases and J by 5 bases, with 1 base of the junction left unmatched. Looked up from germline, CDR1 is SGHRS and CDR2 is YFSETQ. This CDR3 is 14 amino acids long. The CDR3 reads CASSLGTGRNTIYF. The CDR3, as DNA: TGCGCCAGCAGCTTGGGGACAGGGAGAAACACCATATATTTT. The full variable domain, with the rest looked up from reference TRBV5-1 and TRBJ1-3, is KAGVTQTPRYLIKTRGQQVTLSCSPISGHRSVSWYQQTPGQGLQFLFEYFSETQRNKGNFPGRFSGRQFSNSRSEMNVSTLELGDSALYLCASSLGTGRNTIYFGEGSWLTVV.

The chain carries TRBV6-6 and TRBJ2-7; possible D gene TRBD2, 6 bases. V was pared by 6 bases and J by 1 base, with 10 bases between. Germline CDR1 reads MNHNY; CDR2 reads SVGAGI (reference sequence). CDR3 length: 13 residues. CDR3 amino acids: CASRSGTSYEQYF. CDR3 sequence (DNA): TGTGCCAGCAGGTCCGGGACTTCCTACGAGCAGTACTTC.